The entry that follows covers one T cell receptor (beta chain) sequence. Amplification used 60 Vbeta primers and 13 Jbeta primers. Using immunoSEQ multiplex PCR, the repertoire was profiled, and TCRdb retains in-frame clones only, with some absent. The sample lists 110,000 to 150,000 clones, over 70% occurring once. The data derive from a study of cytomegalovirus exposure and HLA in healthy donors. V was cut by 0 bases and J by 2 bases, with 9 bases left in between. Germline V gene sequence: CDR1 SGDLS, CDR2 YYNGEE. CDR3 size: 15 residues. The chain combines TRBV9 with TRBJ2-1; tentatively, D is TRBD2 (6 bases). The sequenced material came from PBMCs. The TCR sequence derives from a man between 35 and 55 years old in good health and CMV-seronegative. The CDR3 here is CASSVAWTTYNEQFF. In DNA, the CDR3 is TGTGCCAGCAGCGTAGCTTGGACTACCTACAATGAGCAGTTCTTC.